The 12 T cell receptor beta chains listed next were all sequenced from one sample in a study of early T cells in non-severe SARS-CoV-2 infection (dated by TCRdb to about 2021). To prepare the library, 5' RACE was applied. TCRdb shows the sequencer as NextSeq 500. Starting from the raw public reads, TCRdb applied fastp trimming at Q25, assembled clones with MiXCR and retained in-frame beta chains. Every distinct CDR3 protein forms one entry, paired with its most common genes and DNA. Within this sample are about 46,000 distinct CDR3 sequences, with over 5% of them counted one time only. The top ten constitute 4.5% to 5.5% of the sample. Sequences were derived from whole blood, sampled at baseline. Source of these receptors: an adult who was a healthcare worker with PCR-confirmed SARS-CoV-2 infection or an uninfected control (not recorded which).

This clonotype was seen ten or more times. The rearrangement uses TRBV7-9 and TRBJ1-2; D not certain. V was clipped by 3 bases and J by 2 bases, with 7 bases between them. Germline lookup yields CDR1 SEHNR and CDR2 FQNEAQ (reference sequence). This CDR3 region has 13 residues. DNA for the CDR3: TGTGCCAGCAGCTTGGGCAGGAACTATGGCTACACCTTC. Its protein is CASSLGRNYGYTF.

This clonotype appeared many times. V usage is TRBV7-9 and J usage is TRBJ2-3; D possibly uses TRBD1 or TRBD2 (6 bases each). With 8 bases removed from V and 4 bases from J, the gap between germline ends came to 16 bases. The CDR3 loop spans 14 amino acids. The germline gives CDR1 SEHNR, CDR2 FQNEAQ (reference sequence). CDR3 loop: CASGSGASADTQYF. In DNA form, the CDR3 reads TGTGCCAGCGGGTCAGGGGCTAGCGCAGATACGCAGTATTTT.

The chain couples TRBV15 to TRBJ1-1; D remains unclear. Germline CDR1 LNHNV, CDR2 YYDKDF (reference sequence). The CDR3 contains 14 residues. V was trimmed by 5 bases and J by 4 bases, leaving 14 bases between them. CDR3 sequence: CATSPLVIGTEAFF. The CDR3 DNA reads TGTGCCACCAGCCCTCTCGTAATCGGCACTGAAGCTTTCTTT.

There are many counts of this clonotype. The V call is TRBV3-1, the J call TRBJ1-3, with no clear D. The CDR3 totals 17 residues. Trimming left V 1 base short and J 0 bases short, with 13 bases between. Germline lookup yields CDR1 LGHDT and CDR2 YNNKEL (reference sequence). CDR3 sequence (DNA): TGTGCCAGCAGCCAAGGCGTGAAGGAGTACTCTGGAAACACCATATATTTT. Translated: CASSQGVKEYSGNTIYF.

The table lists this clonotype with many counts. The genes are TRBV30 and TRBJ2-2; D could derive from TRBD1 or TRBD2 (5 bases each). The CDR3 consists of 15 residues. CDR1 is GTSNPN, CDR2 SVGIG, per germline (reference sequence). Trimming removed 6 bases from V and 8 bases from J, with 22 bases in between. In DNA form, the CDR3 reads TGTGCCTGCCTCGGTAATGGGGGAAGCACAGGGGAGCTGTTTTTT. This codes for CACLGNGGSTGELFF.

CDR3 amino acids: CASSPNQETQYF. CDR3 DNA sequence: TGTGCCAGCAGCCCGAACCAAGAGACCCAGTACTTC. The chain uses TRBV7-8 and TRBJ2-5, with no clear D. CDR1 SGHVS and CDR2 FQNEAQ come from the germline V gene. This CDR3 contains 12 residues. Trimming stripped 5 bases from V and 0 bases from J, with 4 bases between.

This clonotype showed up many times. DNA for the CDR3: TGTGCCACCAGCAGCGGTCCAGGGGGGGACTCACCCCTCCACTTT. As protein: CATSSGPGGDSPLHF. The chain couples TRBV15 to TRBJ1-6, with 7 bases identical to TRBD1. The germline gives CDR1 LNHNV, CDR2 YYDKDF (reference sequence). Trimming cost V 3 bases and J 10 bases; bases outside gene matches: 9. There are 15 residues in the CDR3.

This clonotype was picked up many times. The chain uses TRBV7-9 and TRBJ2-3, with D perhaps given as TRBD1 or TRBD2 (5 bases each). CDR3 size: 16 residues. Germline V CDR1 and CDR2: SEHNR, FQNEAQ (reference sequence). V was clipped by 5 bases and J by 0 bases, with 15 bases between them. This CDR3 is CASSPTGTESTDTQYF. CDR3 DNA sequence: TGTGCCAGCAGCCCAACCGGGACGGAGAGCACAGATACGCAGTATTTT.

This clonotype was counted many times. The chain has TRBV28 and TRBJ2-3; a possible D gene is TRBD2 (7 bases). Per germline, CDR1 MDHEN and CDR2 SYDVKM. The length of the CDR3 is 16 residues. Trimming pared 5 bases from V and 2 bases from J, leaving 17 bases between. The CDR3 coding sequence is TGTGCCAGCAGTGAGTCAGGGGACTATTACACAGATACGCAGTATTTT. This gives the protein CASSESGDYYTDTQYF.

At least ten counts were recorded for this clonotype. J is TRBJ1-5 and V is TRBV30, with D perhaps matching TRBD1 (6 bases). Germline V gives CDR1 GTSNPN, CDR2 SVGIG (reference sequence). Trimming stripped 4 bases from V and 0 bases from J, with 10 bases between. This CDR3 has 14 amino acids. The DNA of the CDR3 is TGTGCCTGGAAACAGGGTTATAGCAATCAGCCCCAGCATTTT. Translated, it gives CAWKQGYSNQPQHF.

This clonotype was detected a few times. The chain couples TRBV6-2 or TRBV6-3 to TRBJ2-7, with 11 bases matching TRBD2. The ends lost 10 bases at V and 6 bases at J; junction bases unmatched: 5. CDR3 size: 12 residues. In germline, CDR1 is MNHEY, CDR2 SVGEGT. CDR3 amino acids: CATGTSGIEQYF. CDR3 nucleotide sequence: TGTGCCACCGGGACTAGCGGAATCGAGCAGTACTTC.

This clonotype was picked up many times. The chain combines TRBV29-1 with TRBJ2-7; 8 nucleotides agree with TRBD2. This CDR3 is 13 amino acids long. The V and J ends lost 5 bases and 5 bases, in that order; junction bases with no gene match: 8. Germline V gene data show CDR1 as SQVTM and CDR2 as ANQGSEA. CDR3 sequence reads: CSVLAGSTHEQYF. Written as DNA, the CDR3 is TGCAGCGTTTTAGCGGGGAGTACCCACGAGCAGTACTTC.